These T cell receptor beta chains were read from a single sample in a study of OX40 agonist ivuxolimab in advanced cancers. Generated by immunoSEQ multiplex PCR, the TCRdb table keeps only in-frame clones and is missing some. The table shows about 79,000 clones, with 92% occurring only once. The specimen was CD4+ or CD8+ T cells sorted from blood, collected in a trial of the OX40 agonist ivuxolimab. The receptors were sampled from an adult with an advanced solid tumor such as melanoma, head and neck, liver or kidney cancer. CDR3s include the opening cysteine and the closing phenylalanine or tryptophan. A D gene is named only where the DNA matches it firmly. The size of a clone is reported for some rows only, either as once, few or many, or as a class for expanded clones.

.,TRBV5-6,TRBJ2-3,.,TGTGCCAGCAGCTTGGGACAGGTTTACCCCTATCCCGCAGATACGCAGTATTTT,CASSLGQVYPYPADTQYF
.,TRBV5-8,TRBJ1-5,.,TGTGCCAGCAGCTTTCGGAGCAATCAGCCCCAGCATTTT,CASSFRSNQPQHF
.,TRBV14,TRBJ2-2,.,TGTGCCAGCAGCCCGAACGGCAGGGAAACCGGGGAGCTGTTTTTT,CASSPNGRETGELFF
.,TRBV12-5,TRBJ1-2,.,TGTGCTAGTGGTTTGGTGGAAAACTATGGCTACACCTTC,CASGLVENYGYTF
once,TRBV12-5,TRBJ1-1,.,TGTGCTAGTGGACAGGCCGGGGACACTGAAGCTTTCTTT,CASGQAGDTEAFF
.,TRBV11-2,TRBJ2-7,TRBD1,TGTGCCAGCAGCTTAGTCAGGGGGCGGCACGAGCAGTACTTC,CASSLVRGRHEQYF
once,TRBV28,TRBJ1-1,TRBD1,TGTGCCAGCAGTTTACTCGTTGGGACAGGGAACACTGAAGCTTTCTTT,CASSLLVGTGNTEAFF
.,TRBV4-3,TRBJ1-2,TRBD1,TGCGCCAGCAGCCAACGAACAGGGGATGGCTACACCTTC,CASSQRTGDGYTF
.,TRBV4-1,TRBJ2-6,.,TGCGCCAGCAGCCAAGAATTCGGCAGGGGAACTGGGGCCAACGTCCTGACTTTC,CASSQEFGRGTGANVLTF
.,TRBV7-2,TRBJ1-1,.,TGTGCCAGCAGCCCAGAGAGGGGGGACACTGAAGCTTTCTTT,CASSPERGDTEAFF
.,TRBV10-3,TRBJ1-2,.,TGTGCCATCAGTGAGCTAGTAATGGGGGATGGCTACACCTTC,CAISELVMGDGYTF
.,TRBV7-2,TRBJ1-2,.,TGTGCCAGCAGCCCCGGACAGAGAAACTATGGCTACACCTTC,CASSPGQRNYGYTF
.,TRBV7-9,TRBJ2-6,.,TGTGCCAGCAGCTTCACGACCTCTGGGGCCAACGTCCTGACTTTC,CASSFTTSGANVLTF
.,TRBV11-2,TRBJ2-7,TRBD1,TGTGCCAGCAGCCCATCCGGGGACAGGGGGCTCTACGAGCAGTACTTC,CASSPSGDRGLYEQYF
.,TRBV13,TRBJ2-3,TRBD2,TGTGCCAGCAGATTTCTAGCGGGCACAGATACGCAGTATTTT,CASRFLAGTDTQYF
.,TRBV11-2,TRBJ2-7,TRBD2,TGTGCCAGCAGCTTAGCGCTAGCGGGAGAACGGCCGTACGAGCAGTACTTC,CASSLALAGERPYEQYF
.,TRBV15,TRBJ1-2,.,TGTGCCACCAGCAGAGGGTTTCAAGGACGGAACGTTAACTATGGCTACACCTTC,CATSRGFQGRNVNYGYTF
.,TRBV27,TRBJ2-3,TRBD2,TGTGCCAGCAGCTTGGGCCGGACTAGCGCAGATACGCAGTATTTT,CASSLGRTSADTQYF
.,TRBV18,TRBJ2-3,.,TGTGCCAGCTCACCCTCGAGTGGCACAGATACGCAGTATTTT,CASSPSSGTDTQYF
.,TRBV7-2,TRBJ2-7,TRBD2,TGTGCCAGCAAGTTAGCGGGAGGCCGACAAGGCGAGCAGTACTTC,CASKLAGGRQGEQYF
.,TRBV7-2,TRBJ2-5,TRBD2,TGTGCCAGCAGCTCCGGACTAGCGGGGATCAAAGAGACCCAGTACTTC,CASSSGLAGIKETQYF
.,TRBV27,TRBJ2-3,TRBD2,TGTGCCAGCAGTCCGAATAGCGGGAGGCTGACAGATACGCAGTATTTT,CASSPNSGRLTDTQYF
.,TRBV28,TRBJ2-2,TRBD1,TGTGCCGGGGACAGGGCCACCGGGGAGCTGTTTTTT,CAGDRATGELFF
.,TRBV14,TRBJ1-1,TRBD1,TGTGCCAGCTCAGCCAGGGGGTGGGAGAGAACTGAAGCTTTCTTT,CASSARGWERTEAFF
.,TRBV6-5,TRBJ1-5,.,TGTGCCAGCAGTTCCGGCTATAGCAATCAGCCCCAGCATTTT,CASSSGYSNQPQHF
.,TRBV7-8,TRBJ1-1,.,TGTGCCAGCAGCTTAGGGTTAGGGGTGGGGGACACTGAAGCTTTCTTT,CASSLGLGVGDTEAFF
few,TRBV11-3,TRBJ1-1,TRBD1,TGTGCCAGCAGCTCAGAGACAGGGGTCGCTTTCTTT,CASSSETGVAFF
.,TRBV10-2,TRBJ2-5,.,TGCGCCAGCAGTGAGGGGGAGACCCAGTACTTC,CASSEGETQYF
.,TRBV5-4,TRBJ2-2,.,TGTGCCAGCAGCTTCCCCAACACCGGGGAGCTGTTTTTT,CASSFPNTGELFF
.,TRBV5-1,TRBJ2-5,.,TGCGCCAGCAGCTTAGCCAGCCGCGTCGGCGAGACCCAGTACTTC,CASSLASRVGETQYF